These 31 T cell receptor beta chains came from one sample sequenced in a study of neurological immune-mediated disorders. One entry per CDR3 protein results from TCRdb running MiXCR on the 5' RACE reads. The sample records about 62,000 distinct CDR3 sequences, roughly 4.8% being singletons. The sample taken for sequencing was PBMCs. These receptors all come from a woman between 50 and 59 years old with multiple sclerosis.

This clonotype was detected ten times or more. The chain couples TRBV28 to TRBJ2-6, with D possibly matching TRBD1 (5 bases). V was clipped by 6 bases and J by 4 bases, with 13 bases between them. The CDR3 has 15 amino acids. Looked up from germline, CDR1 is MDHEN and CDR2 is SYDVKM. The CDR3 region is CASSPQGTGANVLTF. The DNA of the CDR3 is TGTGCCAGCAGCCCTCAGGGAACCGGGGCCAACGTCCTGACTTTC.

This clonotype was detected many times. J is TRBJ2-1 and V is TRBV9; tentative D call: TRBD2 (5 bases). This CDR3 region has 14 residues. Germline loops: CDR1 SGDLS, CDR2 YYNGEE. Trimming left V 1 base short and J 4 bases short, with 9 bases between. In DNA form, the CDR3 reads TGTGCCAGCAGCGTACACGGGGATTACAATGAGCAGTTCTTC. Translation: CASSVHGDYNEQFF.

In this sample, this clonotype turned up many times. The CDR3: CASSPDRPNTEAFF. The CDR3 DNA follows: TGCGCCAGCAGCCCCGACAGACCGAACACTGAAGCTTTCTTT. The rearrangement uses TRBV5-1 and TRBJ1-1; weak D call: TRBD1 (5 bases). Germline V gene sequence: CDR1 SGHRS, CDR2 YFSETQ. Trimming left V 4 bases short and J 1 base short, with 11 bases between. The CDR3 covers 14 residues.

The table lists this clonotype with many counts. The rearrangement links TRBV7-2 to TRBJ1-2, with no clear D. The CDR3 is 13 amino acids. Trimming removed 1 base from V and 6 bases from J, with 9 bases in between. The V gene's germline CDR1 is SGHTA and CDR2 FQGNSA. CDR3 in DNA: TGTGCCAGCAGCTTAGAGGGCGGAAATGGCTACACCTTC. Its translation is CASSLEGGNGYTF.

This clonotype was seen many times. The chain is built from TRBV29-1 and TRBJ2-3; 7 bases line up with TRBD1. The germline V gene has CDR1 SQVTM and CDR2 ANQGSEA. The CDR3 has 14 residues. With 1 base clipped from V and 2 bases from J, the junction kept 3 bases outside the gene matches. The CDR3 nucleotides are TGCAGCGTTGAAGGACAGGGTAACACAGATACGCAGTATTTT. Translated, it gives CSVEGQGNTDTQYF.

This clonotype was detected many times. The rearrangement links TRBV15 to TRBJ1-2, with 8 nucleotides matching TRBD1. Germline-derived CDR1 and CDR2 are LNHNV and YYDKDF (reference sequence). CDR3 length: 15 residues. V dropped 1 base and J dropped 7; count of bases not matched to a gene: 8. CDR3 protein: CATSRGADRVFGYTF. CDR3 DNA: TGTGCCACCAGCAGAGGAGCGGACAGGGTATTTGGCTACACCTTC.

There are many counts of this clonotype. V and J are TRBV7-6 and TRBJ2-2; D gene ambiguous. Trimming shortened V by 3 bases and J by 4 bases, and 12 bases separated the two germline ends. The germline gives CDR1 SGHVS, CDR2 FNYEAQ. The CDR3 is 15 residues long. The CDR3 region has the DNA TGTGCCAGCAGCTTGGGCCGACGGAGCACCGGGGAGCTGTTTTTT. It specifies CASSLGRRSTGELFF.

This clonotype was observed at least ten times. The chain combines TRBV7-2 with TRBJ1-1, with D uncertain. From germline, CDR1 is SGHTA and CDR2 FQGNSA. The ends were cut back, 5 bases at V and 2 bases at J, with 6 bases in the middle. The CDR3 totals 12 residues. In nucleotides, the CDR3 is TGTGCCAGCAGCCGGACCAACACTGAAGCTTTCTTT. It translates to CASSRTNTEAFF.

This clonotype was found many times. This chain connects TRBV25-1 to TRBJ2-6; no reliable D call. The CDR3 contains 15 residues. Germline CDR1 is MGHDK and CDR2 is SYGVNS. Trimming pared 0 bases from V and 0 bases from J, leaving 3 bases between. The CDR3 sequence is CASSEYSSGANVLTF. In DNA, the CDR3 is TGTGCCAGCAGTGAATACTCCTCTGGGGCCAACGTCCTGACTTTC.

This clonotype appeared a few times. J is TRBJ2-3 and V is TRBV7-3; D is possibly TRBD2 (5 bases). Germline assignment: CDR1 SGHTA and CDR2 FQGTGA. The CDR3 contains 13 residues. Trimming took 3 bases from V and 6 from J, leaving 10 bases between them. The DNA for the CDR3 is TGTGCCAGCAGCTTCGTCGGCGGGGATACGCAGTATTTT. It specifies CASSFVGGDTQYF.

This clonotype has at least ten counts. Written as DNA, the CDR3 is TGTGCCAGTGGGACAGGTACTGAAGCTTTCTTT. Protein: CASGTGTEAFF. The chain is built from TRBV3-1 and TRBJ1-1; TRBD1 matches at 8 bases. CDR1 is LGHDT, CDR2 YNNKEL, per germline (reference sequence). CDR3 length: 11 amino acids. The V and J ends lost 9 bases and 5 bases, in that order; junction bases with no gene match: 2.

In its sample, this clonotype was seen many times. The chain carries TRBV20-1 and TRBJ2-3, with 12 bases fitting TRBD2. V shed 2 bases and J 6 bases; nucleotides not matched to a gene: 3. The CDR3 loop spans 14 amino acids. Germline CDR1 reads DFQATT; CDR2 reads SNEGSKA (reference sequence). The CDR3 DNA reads TGCAGTGCTAGACGGACTAGCGGGGTGGATACGCAGTATTTT. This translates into CSARRTSGVDTQYF.

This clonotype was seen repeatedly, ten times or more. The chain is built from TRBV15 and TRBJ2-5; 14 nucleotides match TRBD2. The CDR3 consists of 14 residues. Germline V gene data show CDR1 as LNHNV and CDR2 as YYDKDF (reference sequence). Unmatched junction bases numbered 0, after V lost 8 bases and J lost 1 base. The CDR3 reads CATGTSGGQETQYF. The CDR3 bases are TGTGCCACCGGGACTAGCGGGGGCCAAGAGACCCAGTACTTC.

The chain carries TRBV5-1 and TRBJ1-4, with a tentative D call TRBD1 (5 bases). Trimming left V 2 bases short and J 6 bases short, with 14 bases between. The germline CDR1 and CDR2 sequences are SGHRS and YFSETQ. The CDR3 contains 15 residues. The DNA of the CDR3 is TGCGCCAGCAGCTTAAACCCAGGGAGGGATGAAAAACTGTTTTTT. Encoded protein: CASSLNPGRDEKLFF. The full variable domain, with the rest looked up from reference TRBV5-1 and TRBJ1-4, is KAGVTQTPRYLIKTRGQQVTLSCSPISGHRSVSWYQQTPGQGLQFLFEYFSETQRNKGNFPGRFSGRQFSNSRSEMNVSTLELGDSALYLCASSLNPGRDEKLFFGSGTQLSVL.

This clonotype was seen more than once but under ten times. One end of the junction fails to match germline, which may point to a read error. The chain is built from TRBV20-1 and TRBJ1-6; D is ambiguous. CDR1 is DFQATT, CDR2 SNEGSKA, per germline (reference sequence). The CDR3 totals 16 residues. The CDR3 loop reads CSAPPREWSYNSPLNF. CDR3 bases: TGCAGTGCTCCCCCCCGGGAATGGTCCTATAATTCACCCCTCAACTTT.

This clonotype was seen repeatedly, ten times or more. CDR3 amino acids: CASQGLAVGEQFF. CDR3 coding DNA: TGCGCCAGCCAAGGACTAGCGGTGGGTGAGCAGTTCTTC. The chain carries TRBV5-1 and TRBJ2-1, with 10 bases fitting TRBD2. J was trimmed by 9 bases and V by 7 bases; bases with no gene match: 7. The CDR3 covers 13 residues. Germline V gene lookup returns CDR1 SGHRS and CDR2 YFSETQ.

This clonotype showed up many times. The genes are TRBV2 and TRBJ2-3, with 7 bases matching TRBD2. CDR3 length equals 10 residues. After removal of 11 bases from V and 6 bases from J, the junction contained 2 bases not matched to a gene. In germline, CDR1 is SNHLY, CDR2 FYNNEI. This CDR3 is CAAGEDTQYF. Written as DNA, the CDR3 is TGTGCCGCGGGGGAGGATACGCAGTATTTT.

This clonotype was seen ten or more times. The CDR3 loop reads CASSRAFQPQHF. The DNA of the CDR3 is TGTGCCAGCAGCCGGGCCTTTCAGCCCCAGCATTTT. This chain links TRBV12-3 or TRBV12-4 with TRBJ1-5, with D unclear. Trimming took 6 bases from V and 6 from J, leaving 9 bases between them. This CDR3 has 12 amino acids.

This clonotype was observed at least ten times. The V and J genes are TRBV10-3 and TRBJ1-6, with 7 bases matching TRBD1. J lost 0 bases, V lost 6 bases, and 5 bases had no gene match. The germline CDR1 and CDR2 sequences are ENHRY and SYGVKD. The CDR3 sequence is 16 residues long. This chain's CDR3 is CAIRSGQSSYNSPLHF. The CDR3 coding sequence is TGTGCCATCAGATCGGGACAGAGCTCCTATAATTCACCCCTCCACTTT.

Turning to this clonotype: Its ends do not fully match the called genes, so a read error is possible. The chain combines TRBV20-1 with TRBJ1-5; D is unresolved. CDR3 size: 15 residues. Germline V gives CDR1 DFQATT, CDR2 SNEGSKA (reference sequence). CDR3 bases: TGCAGTGCTGAACGCCTGAACAGCCCCAATCAGCCCCAGAATTTT. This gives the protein CSAERLNSPNQPQNF.

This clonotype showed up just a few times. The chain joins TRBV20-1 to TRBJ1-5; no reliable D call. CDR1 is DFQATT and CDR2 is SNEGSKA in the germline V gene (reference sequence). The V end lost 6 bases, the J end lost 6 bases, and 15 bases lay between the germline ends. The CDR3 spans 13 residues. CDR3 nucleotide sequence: TGCAGTGCCCCTTACCCGGGTCCTCAGCCCCAGCATTTT. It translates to CSAPYPGPQPQHF.

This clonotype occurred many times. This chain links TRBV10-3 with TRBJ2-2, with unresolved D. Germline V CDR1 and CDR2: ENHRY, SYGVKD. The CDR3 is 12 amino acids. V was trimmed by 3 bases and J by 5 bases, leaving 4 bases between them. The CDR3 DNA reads TGTGCCATCAGTGAAAATACCGGGGAGCTGTTTTTT. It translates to CAISENTGELFF.

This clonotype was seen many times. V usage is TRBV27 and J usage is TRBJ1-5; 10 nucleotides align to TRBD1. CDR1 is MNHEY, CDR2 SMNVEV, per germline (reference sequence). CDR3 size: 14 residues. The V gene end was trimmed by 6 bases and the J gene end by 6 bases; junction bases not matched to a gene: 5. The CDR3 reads CASSRDRGSQPQHF. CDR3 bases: TGTGCCAGCAGCCGGGACAGGGGCTCTCAGCCCCAGCATTTT.

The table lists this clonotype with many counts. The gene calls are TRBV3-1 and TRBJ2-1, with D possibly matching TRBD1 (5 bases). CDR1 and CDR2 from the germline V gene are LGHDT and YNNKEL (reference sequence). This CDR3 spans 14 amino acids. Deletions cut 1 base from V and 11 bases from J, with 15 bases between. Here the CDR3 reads CASSQAGVVGQQFF. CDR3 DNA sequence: TGTGCCAGCAGCCAAGCTGGGGTTGTGGGGCAGCAGTTCTTC.

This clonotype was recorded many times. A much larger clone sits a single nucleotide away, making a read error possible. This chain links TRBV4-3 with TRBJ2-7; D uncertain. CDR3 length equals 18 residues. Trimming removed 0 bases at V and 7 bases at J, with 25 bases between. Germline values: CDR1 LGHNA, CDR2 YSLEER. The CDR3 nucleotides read TGCGCCAGCAGCCAAGATCTTTATTCGAGAGGTCTCCCCCAAGAGCAGTACTTC. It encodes CASSQDLYSRGLPQEQYF.

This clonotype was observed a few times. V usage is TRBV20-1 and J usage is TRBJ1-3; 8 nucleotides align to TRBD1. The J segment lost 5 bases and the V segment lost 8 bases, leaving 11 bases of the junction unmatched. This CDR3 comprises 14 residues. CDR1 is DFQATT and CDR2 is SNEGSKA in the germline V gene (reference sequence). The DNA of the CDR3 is TGCAGTACTGTGCCAGGGGGCAATCGAAACACCATATATTTT. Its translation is CSTVPGGNRNTIYF.

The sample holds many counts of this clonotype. The CDR3, as DNA: TGTGCCAGCAGCGTCGGGACTAGCGGATTCGGGGAGACCCAGTACTTC. The encoded protein is CASSVGTSGFGETQYF. The chain joins TRBV9 to TRBJ2-5; TRBD2 aligns across 11 bases. V dropped 2 bases and J dropped 5; count of bases not matched to a gene: 8. CDR1 is SGDLS and CDR2 is YYNGEE in the germline V gene. This CDR3 is built from 16 residues.

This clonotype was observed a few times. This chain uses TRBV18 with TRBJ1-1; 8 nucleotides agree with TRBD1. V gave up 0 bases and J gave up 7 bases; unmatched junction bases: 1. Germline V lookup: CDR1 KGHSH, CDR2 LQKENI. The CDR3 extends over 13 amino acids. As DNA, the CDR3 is TGTGCCAGCTCACCACCGACAGGGGTTGAAGCTTTCTTT. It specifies CASSPPTGVEAFF.

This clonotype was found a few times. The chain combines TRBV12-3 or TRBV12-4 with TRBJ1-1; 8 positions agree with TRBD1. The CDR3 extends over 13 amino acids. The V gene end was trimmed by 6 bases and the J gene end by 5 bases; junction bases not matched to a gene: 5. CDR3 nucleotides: TGTGCCAGCAGACCTAACAGGGGGACTGAAGCTTTCTTT. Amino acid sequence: CASRPNRGTEAFF.

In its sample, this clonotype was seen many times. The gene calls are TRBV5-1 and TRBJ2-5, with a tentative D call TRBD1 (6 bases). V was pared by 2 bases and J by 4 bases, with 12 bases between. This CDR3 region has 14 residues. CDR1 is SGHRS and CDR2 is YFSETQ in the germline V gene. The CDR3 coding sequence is TGCGCCAGCAGCTTAACAGGGACGGGAGAGACCCAGTACTTC. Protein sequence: CASSLTGTGETQYF.

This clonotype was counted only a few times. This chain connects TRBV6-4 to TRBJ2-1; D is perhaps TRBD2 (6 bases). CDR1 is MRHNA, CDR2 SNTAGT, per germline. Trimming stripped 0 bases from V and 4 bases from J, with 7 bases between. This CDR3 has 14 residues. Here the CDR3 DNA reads TGTGCCAGCAGTGACTCGGCGGGGTACAATGAGCAGTTCTTC. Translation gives CASSDSAGYNEQFF.